This T cell receptor beta chain was observed in a study of lymphopenia after photon versus proton radiotherapy. Study results and caveats: Larger post-nadir TCR diversity loss correlated inversely with survival in deceased patients. Post-nadir diversity loss with photons came from oligoclonal expansion, particularly CD8+ Temra cells. Photon-treated patients lost naive T cells and TCR diversity; proton-treated stayed stable.

V lost 2 bases and J lost 8, with 7 bases in between. The germline V gene has CDR1 SGHVT and CDR2 SQSDAQ. CDR3 length: 13 amino acids. On this clone itself: Its antigen is unidentified.

The method was immunoSEQ multiplex PCR; TCRdb's version includes in-frame clones alone and lacks a portion of them. This sample has around 64,000 clones; roughly 92% occur once, and the top ten carry about 2%. The source material was peripheral blood, sampled from a patient treated with photon-based radiotherapy. This receptor was identified in a woman aged 35 to 49 with cholangiocarcinoma. The chain recombines TRBV7-4 with TRBJ1-6; D gene ambiguous. The DNA for the CDR3 is TGTGCCAGCAGCTTAAATAAGGATTCACCCCTCCACTTT. Residues: CASSLNKDSPLHF. Combining the CDR3 with reference TRBV7-4 and TRBJ1-6 gives the whole variable domain GAGVSQSPRYKVAKRGRDVALRCDSISGHVTLYWYRQTLGQGSEVLTYSQSDAQRDKSGRPSGRFSAERPERSVSTLKIQRTEQGDSAVYLCASSLNKDSPLHFGNGTRLTVT.